Each of the 31 T cell receptor beta chains below was sequenced from the same sample in a study of OX40 agonist ivuxolimab in advanced cancers. Profiling relied on immunoSEQ multiplex PCR, and the TCRdb table lists in-frame clones only, not all of them. The profile shows more than 25,000 clones, around 88% of them singletons. The sample was CD4+ or CD8+ T cells sorted from blood, taken in a trial of the OX40 agonist ivuxolimab. The receptors come from an adult with an advanced solid tumor such as melanoma, head and neck, liver or kidney cancer.

The chain is built from TRBV7-8 and TRBJ1-5, with D possibly TRBD1 on 5 matching bases. The V end was cut by 1 base, the J end by 0 bases, with 13 bases between. In germline, CDR1 is SGHVS, CDR2 FQNEAQ. CDR3 length equals 17 residues. CDR3 bases: TGTGCCAGCAGCTTAGATCGTAGGGGCTATAGCAATCAGCCCCAGCATTTT. It yields the protein CASSLDRRGYSNQPQHF.

The chain carries TRBV7-8 and TRBJ1-2, with D perhaps matching TRBD1 (5 bases). The CDR3 has 13 residues. V was cut by 3 bases and J by 7 bases, with 12 bases left in between. Per the germline V gene, CDR1 is SGHVS and CDR2 is FQNEAQ. CDR3 sequence: CASSFPGAGGYTF. The CDR3 DNA sequence: TGTGCCAGCAGCTTTCCCGGGGCAGGTGGCTACACCTTC.

The chain links TRBV5-1 to TRBJ1-4; 9 nucleotides line up with TRBD1. The germline V gene encodes CDR1 SGHRS and CDR2 YFSETQ. Trimming took 4 bases from V and 8 from J; bases not matched to a gene: 12. The CDR3 contains 16 residues. This CDR3 reads CASSGDRETIREKLFF. The CDR3 nucleotides are TGCGCCAGCAGCGGGGACAGGGAAACCATTCGGGAAAAACTGTTTTTT.

This clone was found a few times. This rearrangement joins TRBV7-9 to TRBJ2-7, with D perhaps matching TRBD2 (5 bases). Germline CDR1 SEHNR, CDR2 FQNEAQ (reference sequence). The CDR3 has 13 residues. With 4 bases removed from V and 3 bases from J, the gap between germline ends came to 10 bases. CDR3 DNA sequence: TGTGCCAGCAGCTCCGGAGGAGTCTACGAGCAGTACTTC. This encodes CASSSGGVYEQYF.

The chain uses TRBV7-6 and TRBJ2-7; no reliable D call. CDR3 length equals 13 residues. From germline, CDR1 is SGHVS and CDR2 FNYEAQ. V lost 0 bases and J lost 5, with 8 bases in between. The CDR3 spells CASSLAGWNEQYF. The CDR3 DNA follows: TGTGCCAGCAGCTTAGCGGGGTGGAACGAGCAGTACTTC.

J is TRBJ2-7 and V is TRBV29-1; D unclear. This CDR3 is built from 14 residues. Germline V CDR1 and CDR2: SQVTM, ANQGSEA. V gave up 7 bases and J gave up 2 bases, with 18 bases separating them. Here the CDR3 reads CSASVMDGTYEQYF. DNA of the CDR3: TGCAGCGCCAGCGTTATGGACGGCACCTACGAGCAGTACTTC.

V gene TRBV7-9 combines with J gene TRBJ1-2; 9 bases are a match to TRBD1. The V gene's germline CDR1 is SEHNR and CDR2 FQNEAQ (reference sequence). CDR3 size: 13 residues. V lost 5 bases to trimming and J lost 6 bases; unmatched junction nucleotides: 4. CDR3 residues: CASSHRDRDGYTF. The CDR3 DNA reads TGTGCCAGCAGCCACCGGGACAGGGATGGCTACACCTTC.

The chain employs TRBV6-1 and TRBJ2-1, with D possibly being TRBD2 (6 bases). The CDR3 contains 12 residues. CDR1 and CDR2 from the germline V gene are MNHNS and SASEGT. Trimming cost V 7 bases and J 10 bases, with 14 bases left between them. Here the CDR3 DNA reads TGTGCCAGCAAGGAGGGGTGGATAGAGCAGTTCTTC. Its protein is CASKEGWIEQFF.

The chain recombines TRBV6-5 with TRBJ2-1; 10 bases match TRBD2. The CDR3 runs to 14 residues. Germline CDR1 and CDR2: MNHEY and SVGAGI. The junction had 1 base not matched to a gene; V was cut back by 2 bases and J by 6 bases. The CDR3 DNA is TGTGCCAGCAGTTACCGGACTAGCGGCAATGAGCAGTTCTTC. It is translated as CASSYRTSGNEQFF.

The chain links TRBV27 to TRBJ2-2; D is uncertain. The CDR3 covers 14 residues. V was cut by 3 bases and J by 7 bases, with 12 bases left in between. Germline values: CDR1 MNHEY, CDR2 SMNVEV (reference sequence). As DNA, the CDR3 is TGTGCCAGCAGTTTCCGACGAGTAGGCGGGGAGCTGTTTTTT. Amino acids: CASSFRRVGGELFF.

The rearrangement uses TRBV19 and TRBJ2-1, with 9 bases aligning to TRBD2. Trimming at V came to 5 bases and at J to 3 bases, leaving 8 bases not matched to a gene. The length of the CDR3 is 16 residues. CDR1 LNHDA and CDR2 SQIVND come from the germline V gene (reference sequence). CDR3 sequence reads: CASSSPTSGVYNEQFF. CDR3 in DNA: TGTGCCAGTAGTTCCCCGACTAGCGGAGTCTACAATGAGCAGTTCTTC.

The genes are TRBV5-1 and TRBJ2-7, with a weak D call TRBD1 (6 bases). V was cut by 0 bases and J by 3 bases, with 10 bases left in between. CDR3 length equals 14 residues. CDR1 and CDR2 from the germline V gene are SGHRS and YFSETQ. The CDR3 loop is CASSLVGQYYEQYF. The CDR3 DNA sequence: TGCGCCAGCAGCTTGGTAGGACAGTACTACGAGCAGTACTTC.

V and J are TRBV28 and TRBJ1-5, with TRBD1 matching over 9 bases. With V trimmed by 3 bases and J by 7 bases, 4 bases remained unmatched. Germline lookup yields CDR1 MDHEN and CDR2 SYDVKM. The CDR3 loop spans 14 amino acids. The CDR3: CASSLTGGNQPQHF. The CDR3, as DNA: TGTGCCAGCAGTTTGACAGGGGGTAACCAGCCCCAGCATTTT.

The chain joins TRBV11-2 to TRBJ2-7; the match to TRBD1 covers 7 bases. From germline, CDR1 is SGHAT and CDR2 FQNNGV. CDR3 length equals 13 residues. V was pared by 6 bases and J by 4 bases, with 6 bases of the junction left unmatched. The CDR3, as DNA: TGTGCCAGCAGTTATACACAGGGGTACGAGCAGTACTTC. Residues: CASSYTQGYEQYF.

The chain carries TRBV9 and TRBJ1-1, with D maybe TRBD1 (5 bases). Germline values: CDR1 SGDLS, CDR2 YYNGEE. This CDR3 has 15 residues. The germline V and J ends were trimmed by 1 base and 3 bases, with 13 bases remaining between them. CDR3 sequence (DNA): TGTGCCAGCAGCGTAAGTACCGGGACGGACACTGAAGCTTTCTTT. This sequence encodes CASSVSTGTDTEAFF.

The chain joins TRBV9 to TRBJ2-2, with 11 bases aligning to TRBD1. Per germline, CDR1 SGDLS and CDR2 YYNGEE. This CDR3 is built from 16 residues. V dropped 4 bases and J dropped 6; count of bases not matched to a gene: 8. CDR3 bases: TGTGCCAGCAGCCCGACTGCGGGACAGGGGGCCGGGGAGCTGTTTTTT. The encoded protein is CASSPTAGQGAGELFF.

This rearrangement joins TRBV11-2 to TRBJ2-7; 8 nucleotides match TRBD2. After removal of 3 bases from V and 3 bases from J, the junction contained 7 bases not matched to a gene. The CDR3 sequence is 15 residues long. Germline loops: CDR1 SGHAT, CDR2 FQNNGV. For the CDR3, the DNA is TGTGCCAGCAGCTTTAGACTAGCGACTAGCTACGAGCAGTACTTC. This codes for CASSFRLATSYEQYF.

Only one count was recorded for this clone. CDR3 in amino acids: CASSLGTSGGDEQFF. The CDR3 region has the DNA TGTGCCAGCAGCTTGGGGACTAGCGGGGGTGATGAGCAGTTCTTC. This chain links TRBV11-3 with TRBJ2-1; the match to TRBD2 covers 14 bases. Germline assignment: CDR1 SGHNT and CDR2 YENEEA. V dropped 3 bases and J dropped 8; count of bases not matched to a gene: 3. The CDR3 loop spans 15 amino acids.

This chain joins TRBV11-2 and TRBJ2-1, with TRBD2 matching 10 bases. This CDR3 comprises 18 residues. Looked up from germline, CDR1 is SGHAT and CDR2 is FQNNGV. After removal of 3 bases from V and 4 bases from J, the junction contained 12 bases not matched to a gene. The CDR3 sequence is CASSFHPRAGGPYNEQFF. The CDR3 DNA reads TGTGCCAGCAGCTTCCACCCAAGAGCGGGAGGGCCTTACAATGAGCAGTTCTTC.

This clone was observed a single time. The CDR3 bases are TGTGCCAGCAGCGTAGCTCCCGGACAACAATACGAGCAGTACTTC. Its translation is CASSVAPGQQYEQYF. The V call is TRBV9, the J call TRBJ2-7; a weak D match, TRBD1 (5 bases). Between the trimmed V and J ends, which lost 0 bases and 4 bases, there was a span of 14 bases. Germline V gene data show CDR1 as SGDLS and CDR2 as YYNGEE. The CDR3 covers 15 residues.

The chain links TRBV14 to TRBJ2-7, with 7 positions matching TRBD1. J lost 4 bases, V lost 1 base, and 4 bases had no gene match. The CDR3 spans 14 residues. The germline V gene encodes CDR1 SGHDN and CDR2 FVKESK. CDR3 nucleotides: TGTGCCAGCAGCCAAGGGACAGGAGGTTACGAGCAGTACTTC. This codes for CASSQGTGGYEQYF.

The rearrangement links TRBV27 to TRBJ2-3, with D tentatively TRBD1 (6 bases). The germline gives CDR1 MNHEY, CDR2 SMNVEV (reference sequence). This CDR3 contains 15 residues. V was shortened by 4 bases and J by 0 bases, with 11 bases between the two germline ends. The CDR3 DNA reads TGTGCCAGCAGTTCCCTCAGGGGAAGCACAGATACGCAGTATTTT. It codes for CASSSLRGSTDTQYF.

The rearrangement joins TRBV7-8 to TRBJ2-1, with 9 positions matching TRBD2. J lost 0 bases, V lost 1 base, and 1 base had no gene match. This CDR3 is built from 16 residues. Germline lookup yields CDR1 SGHVS and CDR2 FQNEAQ. The CDR3 spells CASSLVAGDSYNEQFF. CDR3 sequence (DNA): TGTGCCAGCAGCTTAGTAGCGGGAGACTCCTACAATGAGCAGTTCTTC. Based on the CDR3 plus reference TRBV7-8 and TRBJ2-1, the full variable domain is GAGVSQSPRYKVAKRGQDVALRCDPISGHVSLFWYQQALGQGPEFLTYFQNEAQLDKSGLPSDRFFAERPEGSVSTLKIQRTQQEDSAVYLCASSLVAGDSYNEQFFGPGTRLTVL.

The rearrangement uses TRBV4-1 and TRBJ1-5; D is possibly TRBD1 (6 bases). With 0 bases removed from V and 5 bases from J, the gap between germline ends came to 8 bases. Germline assignment: CDR1 MGHRA and CDR2 YSYEKL. The CDR3 sequence is 14 residues long. The CDR3 is CASSQEGADQPQHF. The CDR3, as DNA: TGCGCCAGCAGCCAAGAGGGGGCAGATCAGCCCCAGCATTTT.

J is TRBJ2-1 and V is TRBV5-1, with 13 nucleotides matching TRBD2. The germline CDR1 and CDR2 sequences are SGHRS and YFSETQ. This CDR3 region has 17 residues. V was clipped by 5 bases and J by 7 bases; unmatched bases: 12. CDR3 in DNA: TGCGCCAGCAGTTCTAATCCGGGACTAGCGGGATTGAATGAGCAGTTCTTC. This translates into CASSSNPGLAGLNEQFF.

This chain's CDR3 is CASSQDGTGRRNEKLFF. CDR3 DNA: TGCGCCAGCAGCCAAGACGGGACAGGGAGAAGGAATGAAAAACTGTTTTTT. The rearrangement uses TRBV4-3 and TRBJ1-4, with 9 bases fitting TRBD1. Germline assignment: CDR1 LGHNA and CDR2 YSLEER. Losses at the gene ends were 0 bases for V and 5 bases for J; bases not matched to a gene: 7. This CDR3 is built from 17 residues.

The chain combines TRBV28 with TRBJ2-7; D possibly uses TRBD1 or TRBD2 (5 bases each). There are 14 residues in the CDR3. Per germline, CDR1 MDHEN and CDR2 SYDVKM. The V and J ends lost 3 bases and 3 bases respectively, with 12 bases between them. DNA of the CDR3: TGTGCCAGCAGTTTTGGGGGAGTAGGCTACGAGCAGTACTTC. Its translation is CASSFGGVGYEQYF.

The V gene is TRBV27, the J gene TRBJ2-7; TRBD2 matches at 9 bases. In germline, CDR1 is MNHEY, CDR2 SMNVEV (reference sequence). The J segment lost 0 bases and the V segment lost 4 bases, leaving 7 bases of the junction unmatched. The CDR3 runs to 16 residues. The CDR3 reads CASSYASGTYSYEQYF. For the CDR3, the DNA is TGTGCCAGCAGTTATGCTAGCGGGACTTACTCCTACGAGCAGTACTTC.

The rearrangement uses TRBV7-9 and TRBJ2-3; no reliable D call. The CDR3 contains 12 residues. V dropped 5 bases and J dropped 3 bases, with 6 bases sitting between them. CDR1 is SEHNR and CDR2 is FQNEAQ in the germline V gene (reference sequence). This CDR3 reads CASSPGTDTQYF. The CDR3 DNA follows: TGTGCCAGCAGCCCCGGGACAGATACGCAGTATTTT.

The chain employs TRBV19 and TRBJ2-7, with D tentatively TRBD1 (5 bases). Germline V gives CDR1 LNHDA, CDR2 SQIVND (reference sequence). The length of the CDR3 is 14 residues. Trimming pared 2 bases from V and 4 bases from J, leaving 12 bases between. The CDR3 spells CASSIRPGKYEQYF. The CDR3, as DNA: TGTGCCAGTAGTATACGCCCAGGGAAATACGAGCAGTACTTC.

This clone came up a few times. The V gene is TRBV18, the J gene TRBJ2-5, with unresolved D. CDR3 length: 18 residues. Germline V gene data show CDR1 as KGHSH and CDR2 as LQKENI. With 3 bases removed from V and 4 bases from J, the gap between germline ends came to 24 bases. The CDR3 nucleotides read TGTGCCAGCTCACCTTATGCCACCCGGGCACGCGGTATAGAGACCCAGTACTTC. Its protein product is CASSPYATRARGIETQYF.